Each of the 32 T cell receptor beta chains below was sequenced from the same sample in a study of shared clonotypes between healthy human individuals (dated by TCRdb to about 2020). The protocol used for the library was the immunoSEQ multiplex PCR assay. Imported from immuneACCESS, the table was reduced by TCRdb to in-frame sequences with V and J called. These copies leave out some clones; in studies compared against another copy, an unresolved V gene accounts for under half, and the cause of the remainder is not known. Present in this sample are about 2.1 million clones, 80% to 95% of which were seen just once. The ten top clones hold around 1.7% of the sample. For the CD8 naive samples, CD45RO-negative cells were positively selected for CCR7, yielding a CD45RA+CCR7+ population from which TemRA cells were excluded. The sample was naive CD8+ T cells from PBMCs. What the cell subset or site label conveys for this sample: CD45RA+CCR7+. The receptors were sampled from a man aged 18 to 30 in good health. Some clones in this sample may be carry-over from other donors' samples.

As to this clone: Distinct nucleotide sequences in the sample also encode this CDR3. V usage is TRBV5-6 and J usage is TRBJ2-3; unclear D gene. Trimming left V 2 bases short and J 1 base short, with 8 bases between. Germline V CDR1 and CDR2: SGHDT, YYEEEE. The length of the CDR3 is 14 residues. The CDR3 spells CASSLGGGTDTQYF. CDR3 coding DNA: TGTGCCAGCAGCTTAGGTGGGGGCACAGATACGCAGTATTTT.

Here the CDR3 reads CASSLVGSGPRGYTF. The CDR3 DNA sequence: TGTGCCAGCAGCTTAGTTGGATCCGGCCCCAGGGGCTACACCTTC. This chain joins TRBV11-2 and TRBJ1-2; the D is unclear. Trimming pared 1 base from V and 8 bases from J, leaving 17 bases between. This CDR3 is built from 15 residues. Per germline, CDR1 SGHAT and CDR2 FQNNGV.

The table lists this clone with a count of one. The gene calls are TRBV6-6 and TRBJ1-2, with a weak D call TRBD1 (6 bases). This CDR3 is 15 amino acids long. The V gene lost 10 bases and the J gene lost 4 bases, with 22 bases spanning the gap. Germline assignment: CDR1 MNHNY and CDR2 SVGAGI (reference sequence). Written as DNA, the CDR3 is TGTGCCACCCAAGGGCCTCAGGGAGGGGGCTATGGCTACACCTTC. Translating it yields CATQGPQGGGYGYTF.

The chain couples TRBV5-1 to TRBJ2-5, with 8 nucleotides matching TRBD1. V trimming: 0 bases; J trimming: 6 bases; junction bases outside the gene matches: 13. This CDR3 is built from 17 residues. Germline V gives CDR1 SGHRS, CDR2 YFSETQ. CDR3 sequence: CASSLGVLDREGQTQYF. The CDR3 nucleotides read TGCGCCAGCAGCTTGGGGGTATTGGACAGGGAAGGGCAGACCCAGTACTTC. The whole variable domain, filled in from reference TRBV5-1 and TRBJ2-5, reads KAGVTQTPRYLIKTRGQQVTLSCSPISGHRSVSWYQQTPGQGLQFLFEYFSETQRNKGNFPGRFSGRQFSNSRSEMNVSTLELGDSALYLCASSLGVLDREGQTQYFGPGTRLLVL.

The rearrangement uses TRBV28 and TRBJ2-1; 7 bases match TRBD2. V lost 8 bases to trimming and J lost 3 bases; unmatched junction nucleotides: 7. Per the germline V gene, CDR1 is MDHEN and CDR2 is SYDVKM. CDR3 size: 14 residues. The CDR3 is CASGEGALYNEQFF. CDR3 coding DNA: TGTGCCAGCGGGGAGGGAGCCCTCTACAATGAGCAGTTCTTC.

A single count supports this clone. The chain combines TRBV28 with TRBJ1-5; D is undetermined. Trimming removed 3 bases at V and 12 bases at J, with 18 bases between. Germline lookup yields CDR1 MDHEN and CDR2 SYDVKM. This CDR3 has 14 residues. CDR3 DNA: TGTGCCAGCAGTTTCCTACAAAGTCACTTTCACCAGCATTTT. This sequence encodes CASSFLQSHFHQHF.

The V call is TRBV4-3, the J call TRBJ1-4; a possible D gene is TRBD1 (5 bases). The CDR3 consists of 14 residues. The germline V gene has CDR1 LGHNA and CDR2 YSLEER. V was shortened by 1 base and J by 12 bases, with 15 bases between the two germline ends. In nucleotides, the CDR3 is TGCGCCAGCAGCCAAGTCACAGCGGCGGGGGAACTGTTTTTT. As protein: CASSQVTAAGELFF.

A remark on this clone: A read error may produce the germline difference seen at one junction end. V and J are TRBV2 and TRBJ2-7; 13 bases fit TRBD2. The CDR3 spans 14 residues. Germline loops: CDR1 SNHLY, CDR2 FYNNEI. The CDR3 DNA follows: TGTGCCAGCAAACGGACTAGCGGGAGAGTCGAGGAGTACTTC. Protein product: CASKRTSGRVEEYF.

For this clone: Additional DNA sequences in this sample encode the identical CDR3. The rearrangement links TRBV6-5 to TRBJ2-7; TRBD2 is a possible D gene (6 bases). The V gene lost 5 bases and the J gene lost 4 bases, with 9 bases spanning the gap. Germline values: CDR1 MNHEY, CDR2 SVGAGI. The CDR3 extends over 12 amino acids. The DNA for the CDR3 is TGTGCCAGCAGTCCCCGGGGGTACGAGCAGTACTTC. Encoded protein: CASSPRGYEQYF.

The table lists this clone with a count of one. This chain links TRBV29-1 with TRBJ1-4; D uncertain. The CDR3 consists of 14 residues. Looked up from germline, CDR1 is SQVTM and CDR2 is ANQGSEA. V gave up 4 bases and J gave up 0 bases, with 9 bases separating them. CDR3 sequence: CSVVHPATNEKLFF. The CDR3 nucleotides read TGCAGCGTTGTGCACCCTGCAACTAATGAAAAACTGTTTTTT.

This clone was found once. The chain combines TRBV27 with TRBJ2-2; TRBD2 is a possible D gene (5 bases). Germline CDR1 reads MNHEY; CDR2 reads SMNVEV (reference sequence). Trimming stripped 1 base from V and 7 bases from J, with 10 bases between. CDR3 length equals 14 residues. CDR3: CASSLLAGRGELFF. The CDR3 DNA reads as TGTGCCAGCAGTTTATTGGCGGGTCGCGGGGAGCTGTTTTTT.

This chain joins TRBV11-2 and TRBJ2-5, with TRBD1 matching over 9 bases. CDR3 size: 15 residues. Germline values: CDR1 SGHAT, CDR2 FQNNGV. Trimming removed 1 base from V and 3 bases from J; junction bases left unmatched: 3. The CDR3 DNA reads as TGTGCCAGCAGCTTAGGCGACAGGGGGAAAGAGACCCAGTACTTC. Its translation: CASSLGDRGKETQYF.

The J gene is TRBJ2-3, the V gene TRBV5-1, with D possibly being TRBD2 (6 bases). CDR3 size: 15 residues. V lost 2 bases to trimming and J lost 3 bases, with 13 bases between them. Germline CDR1 reads SGHRS; CDR2 reads YFSETQ. Written as DNA, the CDR3 is TGCGCCAGCAGCTTTAGCGGCAAGGGGACAGATACGCAGTATTTT. Its translation is CASSFSGKGTDTQYF.

This clone was seen only once. The gene calls are TRBV28 and TRBJ2-7; the D is unclear. Between the trimmed V and J ends, which lost 5 bases and 5 bases, there was a span of 16 bases. The CDR3 loop spans 14 amino acids. Germline values: CDR1 MDHEN, CDR2 SYDVKM. The CDR3 here is CASSPHHTVDEQYF. The CDR3 DNA sequence: TGTGCCAGCAGTCCACATCATACCGTGGACGAGCAGTACTTC.

The chain joins TRBV7-8 to TRBJ2-5; D may be TRBD2 (6 bases). The CDR3 sequence is 20 residues long. The ends were cut back, 5 bases at V and 4 bases at J, with 32 bases in the middle. Germline loops: CDR1 SGHVS, CDR2 FQNEAQ. The CDR3 nucleotides are TGTGCCAGCAGCCCACCGGAGGGGCACGGATCGGGATTTTACGTAGAGACCCAGTACTTC. It translates to CASSPPEGHGSGFYVETQYF.

This chain links TRBV27 with TRBJ2-3; 10 nucleotides match TRBD2. The germline gives CDR1 MNHEY, CDR2 SMNVEV (reference sequence). J was trimmed by 3 bases and V by 5 bases; bases with no gene match: 8. This CDR3 is 16 amino acids long. CDR3 region: CASSINTGLATDTQYF. CDR3 in DNA: TGTGCCAGCAGTATAAATACGGGACTAGCGACAGATACGCAGTATTTT.

The V and J genes are TRBV7-9 and TRBJ1-2, with D hard to call. The V and J ends lost 3 bases and 0 bases respectively, with 14 bases between them. This CDR3 has 16 residues. Germline assignment: CDR1 SEHNR and CDR2 FQNEAQ (reference sequence). The CDR3 bases are TGTGCCAGCAGCTTCGAATTCGGGCAGCCTAACTATGGCTACACCTTC. Translating gives CASSFEFGQPNYGYTF.

The V call is TRBV4-1, the J call TRBJ2-3; D gene uncertain. The CDR3 has 13 amino acids. Between the trimmed V and J ends, which lost 2 bases and 4 bases, there was a span of 7 bases. Per germline, CDR1 MGHRA and CDR2 YSYEKL. The CDR3 nucleotides are TGCGCCAGCAGCCAAAACGGGCCAGATACGCAGTATTTT. Translated, it gives CASSQNGPDTQYF.

The rearrangement joins TRBV6-5 to TRBJ2-3; D possibly corresponds to TRBD2 (5 bases). From germline, CDR1 is MNHEY and CDR2 SVGAGI. V lost 4 bases to trimming and J lost 4 bases, with 15 bases between them. This CDR3 comprises 15 residues. The CDR3 here is CASSSAGIPADTQYF. In nucleotides, the CDR3 is TGTGCCAGCAGTTCCGCCGGGATTCCAGCAGATACGCAGTATTTT.

The V call is TRBV27, the J call TRBJ2-3; 11 bases fit TRBD2. From germline, CDR1 is MNHEY and CDR2 SMNVEV (reference sequence). There are 15 residues in the CDR3. V shed 6 bases and J 7 bases; nucleotides not matched to a gene: 9. Here the CDR3 DNA reads TGTGCCAGCAGCTATAGACTAGCGGGGTGGTATACGCAGTATTTT. Protein: CASSYRLAGWYTQYF.

This clone occurred once. The chain is built from TRBV2 and TRBJ1-2, with 7 bases lining up with TRBD1. Per the germline V gene, CDR1 is SNHLY and CDR2 is FYNNEI. This CDR3 is 16 amino acids long. Trimming cost V 6 bases and J 8 bases; bases outside gene matches: 18. DNA of the CDR3: TGTGCCAGCAGCGCAACCCTTTCGTCAGGGGGAAAGGGCTACACCTTC. Its translation is CASSATLSSGGKGYTF.

The gene calls are TRBV19 and TRBJ2-1; the D gene could be TRBD1 or TRBD2 (5 bases each). The CDR3 sequence is 16 residues long. Between the trimmed V and J ends, which lost 6 bases and 10 bases, there was a span of 25 bases. Germline CDR1 is LNHDA and CDR2 is SQIVND (reference sequence). CDR3 bases: TGTGCCAGTAGCCCGCCGGGACCCATGATCGCCGGCGAGCAGTTCTTC. Its translation is CASSPPGPMIAGEQFF.

The V gene is TRBV4-2, the J gene TRBJ2-5; D gene uncertain. Trimming left V 5 bases short and J 7 bases short, with 8 bases between. The CDR3 covers 11 residues. CDR1 is LGHNA, CDR2 YNFKEQ, per germline. CDR3 coding DNA: TGTGCCAGCAGCTCAAGAGGGACCCAGTACTTC. This encodes CASSSRGTQYF.

This clone has a handful of counts. V usage is TRBV10-3 and J usage is TRBJ1-2; D is uncertain. V lost 10 bases, J lost 1 base, and 13 bases lay in between. This CDR3 region has 13 residues. CDR1 and CDR2 (germline): ENHRY, SYGVKD. This CDR3 is CATLTWGNYGYTF. The CDR3 bases are TGTGCCACCCTCACCTGGGGTAACTATGGCTACACCTTC.

V is TRBV19 and J is TRBJ2-3, with 9 bases fitting TRBD2. This CDR3 has 16 residues. Germline-derived CDR1 and CDR2 are LNHDA and SQIVND (reference sequence). The ends lost 4 bases at V and 1 base at J; junction bases unmatched: 6. CDR3 in amino acids: CASSSGLAIGTDTQYF. DNA of the CDR3: TGTGCCAGTAGTAGCGGACTAGCGATTGGCACAGATACGCAGTATTTT.

V is TRBV11-2 and J is TRBJ1-2; 9 nucleotides match TRBD1. Germline V lookup: CDR1 SGHAT, CDR2 FQNNGV. The CDR3 spans 17 residues. V was pared by 10 bases and J by 4 bases, with 19 bases of the junction left unmatched. CDR3 nucleotides: TGTGCCACCCGGCGCCCAGGGGAGGGACAGGGCATCTATGGCTACACCTTC. Its translation is CATRRPGEGQGIYGYTF. Drawing the rest from reference TRBV11-2 and TRBJ1-2, the complete variable domain is EAGVAQSPRYKIIEKRQSVAFWCNPISGHATLYWYQQILGQGPKLLIQFQNNGVVDDSQLPKDRFSAERLKGVDSTLKIQPAKLEDSAVYLCATRRPGEGQGIYGYTFGSGTRLTVV.

The rearrangement links TRBV27 to TRBJ1-2; D might be TRBD1 (6 bases). The V end lost 4 bases, the J end lost 2 bases, and 14 bases lay between the germline ends. Germline-derived CDR1 and CDR2 are MNHEY and SMNVEV (reference sequence). The length of the CDR3 is 15 residues. As DNA, the CDR3 is TGTGCCAGCAGTTCAAGGGGGGGAAACAACTATGGCTACACCTTC. Translated, it gives CASSSRGGNNYGYTF.

This chain joins TRBV11-3 and TRBJ2-1, with D hard to call. Trimming left V 3 bases short and J 0 bases short, with 9 bases between. The germline V gene has CDR1 SGHNT and CDR2 YENEEA. This CDR3 has 15 residues. CDR3 protein: CASSFQDSSYNEQFF. CDR3 bases: TGTGCCAGCAGCTTTCAGGATAGCTCCTACAATGAGCAGTTCTTC.

The J gene is TRBJ2-7, the V gene TRBV11-1; D not certain. Trimming removed 2 bases at V and 1 base at J, with 6 bases between. Germline-derived CDR1 and CDR2 are SGHAT and FQDESV (reference sequence). The CDR3 consists of 13 residues. CDR3 coding DNA: TGTGCCAGCAGCTTAAGTGGTTCCTACGAGCAGTACTTC. Protein sequence: CASSLSGSYEQYF.

The CDR3 protein is CASSQEEDPYEQYF. For the CDR3, the DNA is TGCGCCAGCAGCCAAGAGGAGGACCCCTACGAGCAGTACTTC. The chain recombines TRBV4-3 with TRBJ2-7; D perhaps matches TRBD2 (5 bases). The V and J ends lost 0 bases and 2 bases respectively, with 8 bases between them. Germline V lookup: CDR1 LGHNA, CDR2 YSLEER. The CDR3 length is 14 residues.

Worth noting for this clone: The sample has other DNA sequences that encode this CDR3 too. V and J are TRBV27 and TRBJ2-1; 8 bases line up with TRBD2. Germline CDR1 is MNHEY and CDR2 is SMNVEV (reference sequence). J lost 5 bases, V lost 2 bases, and 2 bases had no gene match. This CDR3 comprises 14 residues. CDR3 sequence: CASSLGLAHNEQFF. In DNA form, the CDR3 reads TGTGCCAGCAGTTTAGGACTAGCCCACAATGAGCAGTTCTTC.

The J gene is TRBJ2-5, the V gene TRBV27; no clear D gene. The J call may be mistaken, given a closer DNA end match to TRBJ2-7. The V gene's germline CDR1 is MNHEY and CDR2 SMNVEV (reference sequence). The CDR3 runs 13 residues. The CDR3 loop reads CASRTRSSYEQYF. The CDR3 DNA is TGTGCCAGCAGGACCAGGAGCTCCTACGAGCAGTACTTC.